The entry that follows covers one TCR beta chain sequence. This clone was observed a single time. The antigen this receptor binds is unknown. The sample holds no much larger clone one base away, and base qualities are not on file. The method was the immunoSEQ multiplex PCR assay. This immuneACCESS table, as held by TCRdb, lists in-frame sequences with V and J called but not all clones. Of the missing ones, under half trace to an unresolved V gene in checked studies; the others have no known cause. The sample table contains about 9,200 clones; only one count was recorded for around 80% of them. About 38% of the sample belongs to the ten largest clones. Repertoires were sampled repeatedly over the course of chemoradiotherapy, so clonal expansion could be followed in the tumor microenvironment. This sample was included in a study of chemoradiotherapy in HPV16-positive cancers (dated by TCRdb to the early 2020s). General notes on the study: Using functional T-cell assays on cells from a couple of HPV16-positive patients, the researchers defined candidate HPV-specific T-cell clones and common TCR motifs. Whether T-cell immunity against the HPV oncoproteins E6 and E7 changes during chemoradiotherapy and whether survival is affected by this immunity were examined in the study. The candidate HPV-specific TCRs and motifs were subsequently tracked in TCR repertoires obtained from about 79 patients with HPV-related cancers.

What the authors observed across the whole study: Expansion of candidate HPV-specific clones and E7-related TCR motifs was observed in the tumor microenvironment during treatment, whereas no such expansion was observed for non-HPV-specific T cells. The functional definition of HPV-specific T cells was derived from only two HPV16-positive patients, and the survival association was reported for HPV16-positive patients. In HPV16-positive patients, expansion of HPV-responsive T cells during chemoradiotherapy was found to be associated with improved recurrence-free survival.

V is pruned by 3 bases and J by 0 bases, leaving 1 base of the junction without a gene match. The CDR1 and CDR2 encoded by the germline V gene are KGHSH and LQKENI. There are 14 amino acids in the CDR3, from cysteine to phenylalanine inclusive. Only the CDR3 region is kept as DNA, spanning 42 bases read in frame from base 1. The TCR sequence derives from a human donor with HPV-associated anogenital cancer. The chain uses TRBV18 and TRBJ1-1; 7 bases in the middle match TRBD1. Sample: tumor tissue, taken from a patient who underwent chemoradiotherapy. CDR3 protein: CASSPDRLNTEAFF. DNA sequence: TGTGCCAGCTCACCGGACAGGCTGAACACTGAAGCTTTCTTT. Extended through the reference TRBV18 and TRBJ1-1 proteins, this CDR3 yields the full variable domain: NAGVMQNPRHLVRRRGQEARLRCSPMKGHSHVYWYRQLPEEGLKFMVYLQKENIIDESGMPKERFSAEFPKEGPSILRIQQVVRGDSAAYFCASSPDRLNTEAFFGQGTRLTVV.